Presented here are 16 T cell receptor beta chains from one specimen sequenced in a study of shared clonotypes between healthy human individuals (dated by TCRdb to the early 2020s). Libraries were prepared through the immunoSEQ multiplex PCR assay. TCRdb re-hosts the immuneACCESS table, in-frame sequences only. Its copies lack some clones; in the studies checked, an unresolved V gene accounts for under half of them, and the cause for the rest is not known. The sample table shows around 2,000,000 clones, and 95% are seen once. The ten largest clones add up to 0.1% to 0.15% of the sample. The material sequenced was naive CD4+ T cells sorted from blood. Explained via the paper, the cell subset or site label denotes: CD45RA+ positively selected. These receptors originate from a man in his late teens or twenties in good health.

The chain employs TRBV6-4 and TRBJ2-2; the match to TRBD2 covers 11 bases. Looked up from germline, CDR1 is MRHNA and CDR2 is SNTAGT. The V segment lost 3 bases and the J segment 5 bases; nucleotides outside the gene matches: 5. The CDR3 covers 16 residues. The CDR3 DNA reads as TGTGCCAGCAGTGAGCTAGCGGGAGGAAGTACCGGGGAGCTGTTTTTT. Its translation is CASSELAGGSTGELFF.

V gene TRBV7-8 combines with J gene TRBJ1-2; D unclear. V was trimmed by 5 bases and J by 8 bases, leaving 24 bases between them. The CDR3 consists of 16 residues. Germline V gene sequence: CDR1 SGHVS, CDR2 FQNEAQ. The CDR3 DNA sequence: TGTGCCAGCAGCCCTCGCAATGGACCTACCGTCGGGGGCTACACCTTC. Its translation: CASSPRNGPTVGGYTF.

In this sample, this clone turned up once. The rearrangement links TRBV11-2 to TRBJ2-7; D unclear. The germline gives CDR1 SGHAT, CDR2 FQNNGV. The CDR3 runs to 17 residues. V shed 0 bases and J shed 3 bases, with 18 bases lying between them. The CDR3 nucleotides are TGTGCCAGCAGCTTAGATTCCGGGCTTGCGGTAATCTACGAGCAGTACTTC. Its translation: CASSLDSGLAVIYEQYF.

CDR3 nucleotides: TGTGCCAGCTCACCACCGAATGGAGGGGGCTCTGGAAACACCATATATTTT. This translates into CASSPPNGGGSGNTIYF. The J gene is TRBJ1-3, the V gene TRBV18; D is perhaps TRBD1 (6 bases). Germline V gives CDR1 KGHSH, CDR2 LQKENI. This CDR3 is built from 17 residues. V shed 0 bases and J shed 0 bases, with 12 bases lying between them.

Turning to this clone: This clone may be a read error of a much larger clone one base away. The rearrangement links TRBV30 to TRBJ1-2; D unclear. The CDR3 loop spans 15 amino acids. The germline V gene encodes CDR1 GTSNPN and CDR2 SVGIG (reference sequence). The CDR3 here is CAWSFDKRRNYGYAF. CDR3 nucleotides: TGTGCCTGGAGTTTCGATAAAAGACGGAACTATGGCTACGCCTTC.

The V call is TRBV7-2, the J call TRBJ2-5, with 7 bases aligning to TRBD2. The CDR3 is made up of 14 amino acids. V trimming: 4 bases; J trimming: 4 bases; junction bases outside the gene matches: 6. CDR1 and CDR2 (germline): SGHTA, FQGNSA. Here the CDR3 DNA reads TGTGCCAGCAGCTCCTGGGGGGGTCGAGAGACCCAGTACTTC. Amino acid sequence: CASSSWGGRETQYF.

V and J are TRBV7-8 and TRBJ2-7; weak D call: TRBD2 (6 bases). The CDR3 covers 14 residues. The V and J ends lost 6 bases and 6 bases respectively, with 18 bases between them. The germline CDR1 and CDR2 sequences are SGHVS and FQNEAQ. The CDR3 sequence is CASSHGSARAEQYF. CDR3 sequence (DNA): TGTGCCAGCAGTCACGGGAGCGCGAGGGCCGAGCAGTACTTC.

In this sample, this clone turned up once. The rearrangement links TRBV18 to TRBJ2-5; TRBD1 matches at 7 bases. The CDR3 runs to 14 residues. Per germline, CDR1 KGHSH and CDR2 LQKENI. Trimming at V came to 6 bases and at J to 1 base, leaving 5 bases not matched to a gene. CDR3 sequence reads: CASSTGTVQETQYF. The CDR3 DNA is TGTGCCAGCTCGACGGGGACAGTCCAAGAGACCCAGTACTTC.

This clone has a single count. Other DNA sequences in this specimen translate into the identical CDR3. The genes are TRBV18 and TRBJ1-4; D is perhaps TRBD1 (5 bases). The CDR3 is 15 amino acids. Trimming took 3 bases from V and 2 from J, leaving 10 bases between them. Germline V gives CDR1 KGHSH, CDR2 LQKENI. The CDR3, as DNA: TGTGCCAGCTCACCTCCGGGACGGACTAATGAAAAACTGTTTTTT. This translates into CASSPPGRTNEKLFF. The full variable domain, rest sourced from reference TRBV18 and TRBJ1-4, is NAGVMQNPRHLVRRRGQEARLRCSPMKGHSHVYWYRQLPEEGLKFMVYLQKENIIDESGMPKERFSAEFPKEGPSILRIQQVVRGDSAAYFCASSPPGRTNEKLFFGSGTQLSVL.

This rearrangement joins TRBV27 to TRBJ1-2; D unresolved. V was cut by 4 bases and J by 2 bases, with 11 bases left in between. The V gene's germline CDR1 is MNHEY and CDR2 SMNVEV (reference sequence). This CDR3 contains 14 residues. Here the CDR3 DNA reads TGTGCCAGCAGTTACACCGGATTCAACTATGGCTACACCTTC. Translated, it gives CASSYTGFNYGYTF.

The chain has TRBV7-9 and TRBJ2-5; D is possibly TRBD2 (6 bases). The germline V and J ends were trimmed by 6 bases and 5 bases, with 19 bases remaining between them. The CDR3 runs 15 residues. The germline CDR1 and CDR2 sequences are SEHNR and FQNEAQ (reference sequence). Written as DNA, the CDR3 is TGTGCCAGCAGTTCAGGCGGCGGGGATCGGGAGACCCAGTACTTC. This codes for CASSSGGGDRETQYF.

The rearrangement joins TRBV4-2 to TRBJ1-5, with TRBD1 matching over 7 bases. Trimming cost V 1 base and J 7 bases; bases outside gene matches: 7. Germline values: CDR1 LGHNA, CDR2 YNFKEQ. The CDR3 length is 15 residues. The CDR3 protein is CASSQANRGGQPQHF. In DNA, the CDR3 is TGTGCCAGCAGCCAAGCCAACAGGGGTGGCCAGCCCCAGCATTTT.

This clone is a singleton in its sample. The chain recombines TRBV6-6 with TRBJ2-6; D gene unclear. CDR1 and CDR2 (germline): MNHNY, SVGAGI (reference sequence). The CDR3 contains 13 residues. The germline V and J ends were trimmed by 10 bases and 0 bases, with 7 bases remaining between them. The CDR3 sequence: CATTFSGANVLTF. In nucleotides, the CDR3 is TGTGCCACCACTTTCTCTGGGGCCAACGTCCTGACTTTC.

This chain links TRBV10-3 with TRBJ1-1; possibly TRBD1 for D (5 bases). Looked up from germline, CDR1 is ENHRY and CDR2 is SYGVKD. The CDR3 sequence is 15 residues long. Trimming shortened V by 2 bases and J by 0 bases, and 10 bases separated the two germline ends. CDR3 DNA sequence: TGTGCCATCAGTGAGGCAGGGTCTATGAACACTGAAGCTTTCTTT. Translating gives CAISEAGSMNTEAFF.

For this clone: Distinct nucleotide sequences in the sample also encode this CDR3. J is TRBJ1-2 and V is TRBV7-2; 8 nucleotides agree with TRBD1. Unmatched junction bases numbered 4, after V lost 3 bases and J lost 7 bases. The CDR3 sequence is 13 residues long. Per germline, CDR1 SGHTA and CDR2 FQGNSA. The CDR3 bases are TGTGCCAGCAGCTTTCAGGGGGCCGGTGGCTACACCTTC. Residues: CASSFQGAGGYTF. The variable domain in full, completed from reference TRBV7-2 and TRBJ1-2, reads GAGVSQSPSNKVTEKGKDVELRCDPISGHTALYWYRQSLGQGLEFLIYFQGNSAPDKSGLPSDRFSAERTGGSVSTLTIQRTQQEDSAVYLCASSFQGAGGYTFGSGTRLTVV.

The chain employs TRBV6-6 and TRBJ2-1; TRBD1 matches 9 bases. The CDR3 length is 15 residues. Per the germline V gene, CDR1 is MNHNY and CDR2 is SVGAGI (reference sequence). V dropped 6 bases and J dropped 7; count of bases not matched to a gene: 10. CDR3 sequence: CASSNVDRGRNEQFF. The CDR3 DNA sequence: TGTGCCAGCAGCAACGTGGACAGGGGTAGGAATGAGCAGTTCTTC.